By its share, the clone carrying this T cell receptor (beta chain) is medium-sized. Its matching antigen is unknown. Trimming took 1 base from V and 0 from J, leaving 4 bases between them. Germline CDR1 reads SGHVS; CDR2 reads FQNEAQ. CDR3 length: 14 residues. Clones were sequenced by immunoSEQ multiplex PCR, and TCRdb holds only the in-frame ones, with some missing. Among thousands of clones listed, less than 65% were seen once. This entry comes from a study of CD8 T cell repertoires and HIV-1 epitope variants. Notes on the study in general: Of about 10 antigen-specific beta clonotypes, six appeared to cross-react with escape variants. Beta chains alone show antigen proliferation, not cytokine profile or function.

The chain combines TRBV7-8 with TRBJ2-1; no clear D. The specimen sequenced was cultured CD8+ T cells derived from PBMCs. This clonotype originated in a male donor with HIV. CDR3 protein: CASSLDSSYNEQFF. In DNA, the CDR3 is TGTGCCAGCAGCTTAGATAGCTCCTACAATGAGCAGTTCTTC.